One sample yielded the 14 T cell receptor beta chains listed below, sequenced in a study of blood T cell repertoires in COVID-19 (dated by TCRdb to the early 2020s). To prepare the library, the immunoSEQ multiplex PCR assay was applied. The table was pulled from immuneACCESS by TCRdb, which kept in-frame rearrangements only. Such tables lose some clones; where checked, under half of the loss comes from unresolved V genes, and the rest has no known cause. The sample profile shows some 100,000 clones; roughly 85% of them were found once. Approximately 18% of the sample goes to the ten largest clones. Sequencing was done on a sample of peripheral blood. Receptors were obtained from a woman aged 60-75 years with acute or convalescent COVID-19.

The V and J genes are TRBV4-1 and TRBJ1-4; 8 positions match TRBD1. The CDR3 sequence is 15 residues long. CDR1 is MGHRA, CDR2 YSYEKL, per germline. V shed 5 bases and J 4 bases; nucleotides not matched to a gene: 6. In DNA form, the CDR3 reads TGCGCCAGCAGCACCCAGGGGGCGCGTAATGAAAAACTGTTTTTT. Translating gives CASSTQGARNEKLFF.

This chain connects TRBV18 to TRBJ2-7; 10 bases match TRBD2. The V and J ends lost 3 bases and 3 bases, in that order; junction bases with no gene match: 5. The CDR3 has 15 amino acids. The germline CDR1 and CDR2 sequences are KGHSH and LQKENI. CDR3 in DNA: TGTGCCAGCTCACCCCTAGCGGGAGAAGTCTACGAGCAGTACTTC. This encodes CASSPLAGEVYEQYF.

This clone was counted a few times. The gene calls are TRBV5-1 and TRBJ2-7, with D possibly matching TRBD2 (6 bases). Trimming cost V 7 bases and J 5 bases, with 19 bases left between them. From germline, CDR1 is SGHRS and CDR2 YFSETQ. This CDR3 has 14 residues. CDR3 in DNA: TGCGCCAGCTCCTCCCTGGGGGGACTCCACGAGCAGTACTTC. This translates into CASSSLGGLHEQYF.

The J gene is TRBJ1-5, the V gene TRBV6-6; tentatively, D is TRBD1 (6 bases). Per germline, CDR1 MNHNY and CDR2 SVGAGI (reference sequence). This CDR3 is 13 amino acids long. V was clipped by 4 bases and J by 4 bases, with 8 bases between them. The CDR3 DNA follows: TGTGCCAGCAGTTTCCAGGGGAATCAGCCCCAGCATTTT. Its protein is CASSFQGNQPQHF.

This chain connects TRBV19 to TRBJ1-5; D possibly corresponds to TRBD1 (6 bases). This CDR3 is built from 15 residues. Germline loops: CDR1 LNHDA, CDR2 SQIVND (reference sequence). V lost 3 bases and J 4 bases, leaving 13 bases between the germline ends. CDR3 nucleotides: TGTGCCAGTAGTATTTTAGGGGGGGTAAATCAGCCCCAGCATTTT. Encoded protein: CASSILGGVNQPQHF.

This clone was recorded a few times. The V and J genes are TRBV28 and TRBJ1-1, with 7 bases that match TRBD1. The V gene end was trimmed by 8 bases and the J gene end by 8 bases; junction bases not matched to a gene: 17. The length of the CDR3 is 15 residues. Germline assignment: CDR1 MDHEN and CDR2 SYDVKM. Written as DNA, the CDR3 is TGTGCCAGCCGGCCCAGTTCAGGGGGAAGGGCCGAAGCTTTCTTT. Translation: CASRPSSGGRAEAFF.

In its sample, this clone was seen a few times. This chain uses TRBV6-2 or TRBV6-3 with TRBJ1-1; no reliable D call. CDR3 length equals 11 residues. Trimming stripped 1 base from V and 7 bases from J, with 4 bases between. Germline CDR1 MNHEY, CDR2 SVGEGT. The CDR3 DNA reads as TGTGCCAGCAGTTACTTACATGAAGCTTTCTTT. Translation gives CASSYLHEAFF.

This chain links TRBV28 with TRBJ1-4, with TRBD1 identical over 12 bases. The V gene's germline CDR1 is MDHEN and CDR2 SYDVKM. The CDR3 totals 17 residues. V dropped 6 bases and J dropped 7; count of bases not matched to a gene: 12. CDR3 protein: CASSTRDRGPESEKLFF. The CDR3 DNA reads TGTGCCAGCAGCACACGGGACAGGGGGCCCGAAAGTGAAAAACTGTTTTTT.

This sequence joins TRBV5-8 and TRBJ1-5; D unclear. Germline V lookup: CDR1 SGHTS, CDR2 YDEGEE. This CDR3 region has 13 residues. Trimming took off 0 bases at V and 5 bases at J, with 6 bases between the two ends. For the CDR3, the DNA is TGTGCCAGCAGCTTGGTCGGGGATCAGCCCCAGCATTTT. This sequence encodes CASSLVGDQPQHF.

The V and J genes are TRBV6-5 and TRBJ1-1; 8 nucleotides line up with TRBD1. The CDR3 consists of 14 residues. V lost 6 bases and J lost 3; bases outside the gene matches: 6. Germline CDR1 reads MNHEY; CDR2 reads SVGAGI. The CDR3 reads CASRPGGGDTEAFF. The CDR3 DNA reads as TGTGCCAGCAGGCCAGGGGGCGGGGACACTGAAGCTTTCTTT.

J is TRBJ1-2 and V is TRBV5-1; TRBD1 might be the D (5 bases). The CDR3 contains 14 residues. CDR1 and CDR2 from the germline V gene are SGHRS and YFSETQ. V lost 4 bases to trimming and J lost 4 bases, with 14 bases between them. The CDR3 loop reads CASSPTPGFYGYTF. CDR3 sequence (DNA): TGCGCCAGCAGCCCCACCCCAGGGTTCTATGGCTACACCTTC.

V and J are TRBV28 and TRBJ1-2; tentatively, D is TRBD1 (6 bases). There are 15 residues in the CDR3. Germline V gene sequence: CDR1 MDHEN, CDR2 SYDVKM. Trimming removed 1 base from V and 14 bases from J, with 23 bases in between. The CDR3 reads CASSLSGGAPEKRTF. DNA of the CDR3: TGTGCCAGCAGTTTATCGGGGGGCGCCCCAGAAAAGAGGACCTTC.

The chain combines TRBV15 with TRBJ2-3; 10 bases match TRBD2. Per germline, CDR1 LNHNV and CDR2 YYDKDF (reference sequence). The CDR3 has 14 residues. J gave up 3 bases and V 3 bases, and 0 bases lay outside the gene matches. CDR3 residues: CATSRGLATDTQYF. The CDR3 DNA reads TGTGCCACCAGCAGGGGACTAGCGACAGATACGCAGTATTTT. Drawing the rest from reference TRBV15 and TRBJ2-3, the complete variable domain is DAMVIQNPRYQVTQFGKPVTLSCSQTLNHNVMYWYQQKSSQAPKLLFHYYDKDFNNEADTPDNFQSRRPNTSFCFLDIRSPGLGDTAMYLCATSRGLATDTQYFGPGTRLTVL.

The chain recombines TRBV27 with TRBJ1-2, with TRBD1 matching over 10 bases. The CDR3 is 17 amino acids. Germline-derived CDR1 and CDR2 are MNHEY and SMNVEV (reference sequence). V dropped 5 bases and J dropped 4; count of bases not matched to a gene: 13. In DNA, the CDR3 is TGTGCCAGCAGTCCACCCGCGACAAGACAGGGGGCCTATGGCTACACCTTC. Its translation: CASSPPATRQGAYGYTF.